This TCR beta chain was documented in a study of blood T cell repertoires in COVID-19. Across the whole study: From the United States, Italy and Spain came samples of acute and convalescent COVID-19. Nucleic acid was either cDNA or gDNA, and it came from T cells, B-cell-depleted T cells, or PBMCs.

In the authors' workflow: Amplification with reference gene primers provided the estimates of nucleated cell counts. Assay used: immunoSEQ multiplex PCR; TCRdb lists only in-frame clones, some missing. That table furnishes V, J and clone size, whereas the DNA furnished D and trimming. The sample carries 100,000 or so clones, around 88% recorded once. Germline V gene lookup returns CDR1 LGHNA and CDR2 YSLEER. This CDR3 is 15 amino acids long. After removal of 4 bases from V and 8 bases from J, the junction contained 9 bases not matched to a gene. The sequencing input was peripheral blood. The chain recombines TRBV4-3 with TRBJ2-1, with TRBD2 identical over 9 bases. This receptor was taken from a human donor with acute or convalescent COVID-19. The donor label of this sample is uncertain. CDR3 nucleotides: TGCGCCAGCAGCCCAGGTCCTAGCGGGGTGGATGAGCAGTTCTTC. This sequence encodes CASSPGPSGVDEQFF.